Each of the 29 T cell receptor beta chains below was sequenced from the same sample in a study of cytomegalovirus exposure and HLA in healthy donors. The PCR had 60 Vbeta and 13 Jbeta primers. Libraries were prepared by immunoSEQ multiplex PCR; TCRdb keeps only in-frame clonotypes and omits some of them. This sample yields 100,000 to 150,000 clones, of which approximately 82% are seen a single time; roughly 20% belongs to the top ten. The sample was PBMCs. The receptors stem from a man younger than 30 in good health and CMV-seropositive.

V is TRBV7-8 and J is TRBJ2-5; a weak D match, TRBD1 (6 bases). The CDR3 runs to 16 residues. Germline CDR1 is SGHVS and CDR2 is FQNEAQ. The ends were cut back, 7 bases at V and 6 bases at J, with 24 bases in the middle. The CDR3 spells CASTSTGQPLRQTQYF. For the CDR3, the DNA is TGTGCCAGCACATCAACCGGACAGCCCCTAAGGCAGACCCAGTACTTC. Full variable domain (outside the CDR3, taken from reference TRBV7-8 and TRBJ2-5): GAGVSQSPRYKVAKRGQDVALRCDPISGHVSLFWYQQALGQGPEFLTYFQNEAQLDKSGLPSDRFFAERPEGSVSTLKIQRTQQEDSAVYLCASTSTGQPLRQTQYFGPGTRLLVL.

The chain couples TRBV6-1 to TRBJ1-3; 7 bases map to TRBD1. This CDR3 spans 15 amino acids. The V gene's germline CDR1 is MNHNS and CDR2 SASEGT. V shed 6 bases and J 2 bases; nucleotides not matched to a gene: 7. CDR3 sequence reads: CASRGWDSTGNTIYF. Here the CDR3 DNA reads TGTGCCAGCAGGGGATGGGACAGCACTGGAAACACCATATATTTT.

The V gene is TRBV28, the J gene TRBJ1-4; TRBD1 might be the D (5 bases). V lost 3 bases to trimming and J lost 4 bases, with 9 bases between them. The germline gives CDR1 MDHEN, CDR2 SYDVKM. This CDR3 is 14 amino acids long. The CDR3 protein is CASSFFQGNEKLFF. CDR3 bases: TGTGCCAGCAGTTTTTTTCAGGGTAATGAAAAACTGTTTTTT.

The chain employs TRBV19 and TRBJ2-1, with 7 bases fitting TRBD2. The CDR3 has 16 residues. CDR1 is LNHDA, CDR2 SQIVND, per germline (reference sequence). J lost 0 bases, V lost 4 bases, and 6 bases had no gene match. The CDR3 is CASSSSGGSSYNEQFF. CDR3 sequence (DNA): TGTGCCAGTAGTAGCTCCGGGGGGAGCTCCTACAATGAGCAGTTCTTC.

The chain joins TRBV9 to TRBJ1-1; possible D gene TRBD1, 6 bases. V shed 3 bases and J shed 6 bases, with 15 bases lying between them. Germline CDR1 SGDLS, CDR2 YYNGEE. The CDR3 contains 14 residues. DNA for the CDR3: TGTGCCAGCAGCGACCGGACGGGGGGGCCTGAAGCTTTCTTT. Its protein product is CASSDRTGGPEAFF.

V usage is TRBV7-9 and J usage is TRBJ2-2; D remains unclear. V was pared by 2 bases and J by 7 bases, with 11 bases between. This CDR3 has 14 residues. CDR1 is SEHNR, CDR2 FQNEAQ, per germline (reference sequence). CDR3 sequence (DNA): TGTGCCAGCAGCTTAACGGGTGCGAACGGGGAGCTGTTTTTT. It encodes CASSLTGANGELFF.

J is TRBJ2-7 and V is TRBV4-2, with 8 bases lining up with TRBD1. Germline V lookup: CDR1 LGHNA, CDR2 YNFKEQ. The CDR3 runs 14 residues. Trimming took 3 bases from V and 2 from J; bases not matched to a gene: 3. CDR3 amino acids: CASSQMGQAYEQYF. CDR3 DNA: TGTGCCAGCAGCCAGATGGGACAGGCCTACGAGCAGTACTTC.

The chain joins TRBV2 to TRBJ2-7; 7 nucleotides align to TRBD2. Germline V CDR1 and CDR2: SNHLY, FYNNEI. This CDR3 has 11 residues. Trimming cost V 2 bases and J 11 bases; bases outside gene matches: 3. The CDR3 is CASSEPREEYF. CDR3 nucleotide sequence: TGTGCCAGCAGTGAACCTCGGGAGGAGTACTTC.

The chain carries TRBV6-5 and TRBJ2-7, with 11 bases aligning to TRBD1. CDR3 length: 15 residues. The J segment lost 6 bases and the V segment lost 0 bases, leaving 4 bases of the junction unmatched. Germline values: CDR1 MNHEY, CDR2 SVGAGI. The CDR3 DNA follows: TGTGCCAGCAGTTACTCCCCCGGGACAGGGGGCGAGCAGTACTTC. Its translation is CASSYSPGTGGEQYF.

This clone appeared a single time. The genes are TRBV30 and TRBJ2-7; D is perhaps TRBD2 (7 bases). V was shortened by 1 base and J by 7 bases, with 11 bases between the two germline ends. This CDR3 spans 12 amino acids. Germline CDR1 reads GTSNPN; CDR2 reads SVGIG (reference sequence). The CDR3 sequence is CAWSGGGPEQYF. The CDR3 DNA sequence: TGTGCCTGGAGTGGGGGGGGGCCGGAGCAGTACTTC.

This clone was counted once. The V and J genes are TRBV30 and TRBJ2-3; TRBD2 matches at 8 bases. This CDR3 has 14 residues. The V and J ends lost 0 bases and 9 bases, in that order; junction bases with no gene match: 8. The germline V gene has CDR1 GTSNPN and CDR2 SVGIG (reference sequence). This CDR3 reads CAWSVSGGVDTQYF. The DNA of the CDR3 is TGTGCCTGGAGTGTGTCGGGGGGGGTCGACACGCAGTATTTT.

The chain uses TRBV19 and TRBJ2-5; no firm D call. The CDR3 has 11 amino acids. Trimming left V 5 bases short and J 3 bases short, with 4 bases between. Germline CDR1 is LNHDA and CDR2 is SQIVND (reference sequence). CDR3 DNA: TGTGCCAGTAGTTTCAAAGAGACCCAGTACTTC. Its protein is CASSFKETQYF. The full variable domain, completed using reference TRBV19 and TRBJ2-5, is DGGITQSPKYLFRKEGQNVTLSCEQNLNHDAMYWYRQDPGQGLRLIYYSQIVNDFQKGDIAEGYSVSREKKESFPLTVTSAQKNPTAFYLCASSFKETQYFGPGTRLLVL.

CDR3 in amino acids: CASSLTGIGYEQYF. In DNA form, the CDR3 reads TGCGCCAGCAGCCTGACAGGTATTGGCTACGAGCAGTACTTC. The V call is TRBV5-1, the J call TRBJ2-7; TRBD1 is a possible D gene (6 bases). Germline V CDR1 and CDR2: SGHRS, YFSETQ. This CDR3 is 14 amino acids long. The V and J ends lost 4 bases and 3 bases respectively, with 14 bases between them.

The chain links TRBV19 to TRBJ2-2; 11 nucleotides agree with TRBD1. Germline loops: CDR1 LNHDA, CDR2 SQIVND (reference sequence). V was clipped by 4 bases and J by 4 bases; unmatched bases: 5. CDR3 size: 16 residues. In DNA, the CDR3 is TGTGCCAGTAGTAGCGGACAGGGGGCAGGCACCGGGGAGCTGTTTTTT. Protein sequence: CASSSGQGAGTGELFF. Drawing the rest from reference TRBV19 and TRBJ2-2, the complete variable domain is DGGITQSPKYLFRKEGQNVTLSCEQNLNHDAMYWYRQDPGQGLRLIYYSQIVNDFQKGDIAEGYSVSREKKESFPLTVTSAQKNPTAFYLCASSSGQGAGTGELFFGEGSRLTVL.

About this clone: Germline and junction disagree at one end, which may indicate a read error. The chain has TRBV10-2 and TRBJ1-2; no definite D call. This CDR3 comprises 14 residues. The germline V gene encodes CDR1 WSHSY and CDR2 SAAADI. In DNA, the CDR3 is TGCGCCCGCAGTGAGATCCCCCGCGGCTCTGGCTACACCTTC. It encodes CARSEIPRGSGYTF.

The rearrangement joins TRBV30 to TRBJ1-5; 7 positions match TRBD1. The CDR3 has 14 amino acids. Losses at the gene ends were 4 bases for V and 9 bases for J; bases not matched to a gene: 12. CDR1 and CDR2 from the germline V gene are GTSNPN and SVGIG (reference sequence). The CDR3 reads CAWNNKGAVLPQHF. In nucleotides, the CDR3 is TGTGCCTGGAATAACAAGGGGGCAGTTTTGCCCCAGCATTTT.

The chain carries TRBV7-2 and TRBJ2-5; D is ambiguous. V lost 3 bases, J lost 5 bases, and 19 bases lay in between. Germline CDR1 reads SGHTA; CDR2 reads FQGNSA. The CDR3 is 16 residues long. CDR3 bases: TGTGCCAGCAGCTTTGGGCAGTTATCCTCAACGGAGACCCAGTACTTC. Protein: CASSFGQLSSTETQYF.

This chain joins TRBV19 and TRBJ2-3; 10 bases are shared with TRBD1. Germline CDR1 and CDR2: LNHDA and SQIVND (reference sequence). Trimming took 4 bases from V and 4 from J; bases not matched to a gene: 8. The CDR3 is made up of 16 amino acids. The CDR3 region is CASSTAPGQGSDTQYF. The CDR3 DNA sequence: TGTGCCAGTAGTACAGCCCCGGGACAGGGGTCAGATACGCAGTATTTT.

The rearrangement joins TRBV7-9 to TRBJ1-2; 7 bases match TRBD1. V lost 7 bases, J lost 2 bases, and 19 bases stayed unmatched. The CDR3 covers 18 residues. CDR1 and CDR2 (germline): SEHNR, FQNEAQ (reference sequence). Here the CDR3 reads CASTYDRDLRVANYGYTF. CDR3 DNA: TGTGCCAGCACCTATGACAGGGACCTAAGAGTGGCAAACTATGGCTACACCTTC.

At least ten counts were recorded for this clone. The same CDR3 arises from other DNA sequences in this sample as well. The gene calls are TRBV25-1 and TRBJ2-1; 7 bases are shared with TRBD2. Germline-derived CDR1 and CDR2 are MGHDK and SYGVNS. The J segment lost 10 bases and the V segment lost 2 bases, leaving 14 bases of the junction unmatched. The CDR3 loop spans 16 amino acids. The CDR3 DNA reads TGTGCCAGCAGTGAAAAAAGCGGGGCAGGGTTTGAGGAGCAGTTCTTC. It codes for CASSEKSGAGFEEQFF.

The gene calls are TRBV28 and TRBJ2-7; the match to TRBD1 covers 9 bases. This CDR3 region has 14 residues. The V gene's germline CDR1 is MDHEN and CDR2 SYDVKM. After removal of 4 bases from V and 3 bases from J, the junction contained 4 bases not matched to a gene. CDR3 bases: TGTGCCAGCAGTTCCGGGACAGGGTTCTACGAGCAGTACTTC. Its protein product is CASSSGTGFYEQYF. Based on the CDR3 plus reference TRBV28 and TRBJ2-7, the full variable domain is DVKVTQSSRYLVKRTGEKVFLECVQDMDHENMFWYRQDPGLGLRLIYFSYDVKMKEKGDIPEGYSVSREKKERFSLILESASTNQTSMYLCASSSGTGFYEQYFGPGTRLTVT.

The CDR3 is CASSPPDRGYGYTF. The CDR3 bases are TGTGCCAGCAGCCCGCCGGACAGGGGGTACGGCTACACCTTC. The chain links TRBV5-8 to TRBJ1-2, with 10 bases lining up with TRBD1. V shed 4 bases, J shed 8 bases, and the junction held 8 bases outside the gene matches. CDR1 is SGHTS and CDR2 is YDEGEE in the germline V gene. CDR3 size: 14 residues.

This clone appeared a few times. The gene calls are TRBV4-2 and TRBJ2-6, with D perhaps matching TRBD2 (6 bases). The CDR3 has 17 amino acids. Germline values: CDR1 LGHNA, CDR2 YNFKEQ. V was cut by 0 bases and J by 2 bases, with 11 bases left in between. The CDR3 loop is CASSQEGGFPGANVLTF. CDR3 bases: TGTGCCAGCAGCCAAGAAGGAGGGTTTCCTGGGGCCAACGTCCTGACTTTC.

The CDR3 DNA follows: TGTGCCAGCAGCTTGTCAGCCGTGGGAGCCGGGGAGCTGTTTTTT. Its translation: CASSLSAVGAGELFF. The chain couples TRBV7-6 to TRBJ2-2; a possible D gene is TRBD2 (5 bases). The V gene lost 3 bases and the J gene lost 6 bases, with 14 bases spanning the gap. This CDR3 has 15 amino acids. Germline CDR1 reads SGHVS; CDR2 reads FNYEAQ.

This clone was seen a handful of times. This chain uses TRBV5-8 with TRBJ1-3, with 7 nucleotides matching TRBD1. After removal of 0 bases from V and 1 base from J, the junction contained 7 bases not matched to a gene. Germline V gene lookup returns CDR1 SGHTS and CDR2 YDEGEE. The length of the CDR3 is 17 residues. As DNA, the CDR3 is TGTGCCAGCAGCTTGGAGTCGACAGGGCAATCTGGAAACACCATATATTTT. Its translation is CASSLESTGQSGNTIYF.

V is TRBV13 and J is TRBJ2-3; 10 bases map to TRBD2. The germline V gene encodes CDR1 PRHDT and CDR2 FYEKMQ (reference sequence). V lost 5 bases to trimming and J lost 4 bases; unmatched junction nucleotides: 12. This CDR3 is 17 amino acids long. CDR3 region: CASSNRGSGGASDTQYF. CDR3 bases: TGTGCCAGCAGCAACAGGGGGAGCGGGGGGGCCTCAGATACGCAGTATTTT.

V gene TRBV6-4 combines with J gene TRBJ1-1, with TRBD1 as a possible D gene (6 bases). The germline V and J ends were trimmed by 6 bases and 1 base, with 12 bases remaining between them. This CDR3 has 14 amino acids. Germline V gene lookup returns CDR1 MRHNA and CDR2 SNTAGT. The CDR3 DNA sequence: TGTGCCAGCAGCAGGAACAGGGAGAACACTGAAGCTTTCTTT. Amino acids: CASSRNRENTEAFF.

In regard to this clone: Mismatch with germline at one junction end may stem from a read error. The J gene is TRBJ1-1, the V gene TRBV5-1; 7 bases line up with TRBD1. The V gene's germline CDR1 is SGHRS and CDR2 YFSETQ. This CDR3 contains 15 residues. CDR3 sequence (DNA): TGCGCCAGTAGCTCTAGGGGGCCGGGGAACACTGAAGCTTTCTTT. It is translated as CASSSRGPGNTEAFF.

This clone was detected once. Other DNA sequences in this sample translate to the same CDR3. The CDR3 loop is CSVGQPNTEAFF. CDR3 DNA sequence: TGCAGCGTTGGACAGCCGAACACTGAAGCTTTCTTT. The chain couples TRBV29-1 to TRBJ1-1; D is perhaps TRBD1 (5 bases). The length of the CDR3 is 12 residues. The germline CDR1 and CDR2 sequences are SQVTM and ANQGSEA. V dropped 4 bases and J dropped 1 base, with 7 bases sitting between them.